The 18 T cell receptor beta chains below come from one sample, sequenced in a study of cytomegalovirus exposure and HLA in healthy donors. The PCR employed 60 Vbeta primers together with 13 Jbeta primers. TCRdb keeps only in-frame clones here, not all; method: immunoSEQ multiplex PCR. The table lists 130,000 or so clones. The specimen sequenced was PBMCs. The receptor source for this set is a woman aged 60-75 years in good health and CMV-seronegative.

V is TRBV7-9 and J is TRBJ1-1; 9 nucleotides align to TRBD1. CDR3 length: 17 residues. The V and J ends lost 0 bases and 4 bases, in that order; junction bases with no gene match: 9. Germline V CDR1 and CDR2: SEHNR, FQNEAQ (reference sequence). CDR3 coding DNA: TGTGCCAGCAGCTTAGCGTGGGGGCCACAGGGGGCCACTGAAGCTTTCTTT. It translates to CASSLAWGPQGATEAFF.

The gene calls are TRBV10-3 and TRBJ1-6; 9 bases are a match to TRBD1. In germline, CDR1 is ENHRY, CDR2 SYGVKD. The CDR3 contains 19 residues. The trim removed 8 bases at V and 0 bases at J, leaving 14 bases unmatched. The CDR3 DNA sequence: TGTGCCATCGGTCAGCGGGGACAGGGAAATAGCTCCTATAATTCACCCCTCCACTTT. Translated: CAIGQRGQGNSSYNSPLHF.

The CDR3 sequence is CASSLWTGGNVGELFF. The CDR3 DNA reads TGTGCCAGTAGTCTCTGGACAGGGGGGAACGTCGGGGAGCTGTTTTTT. The chain is built from TRBV19 and TRBJ2-2; 10 bases are a match to TRBD1. Trimming at V came to 5 bases and at J to 7 bases, leaving 10 bases not matched to a gene. CDR3 length equals 16 residues. The germline CDR1 and CDR2 sequences are LNHDA and SQIVND (reference sequence).

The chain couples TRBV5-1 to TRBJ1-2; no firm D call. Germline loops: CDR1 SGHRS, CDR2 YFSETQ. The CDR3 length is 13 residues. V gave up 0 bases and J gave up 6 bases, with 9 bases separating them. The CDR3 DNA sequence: TGCGCCAGCAGCTTGGACAGCACGGATGGCTACACCTTC. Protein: CASSLDSTDGYTF.

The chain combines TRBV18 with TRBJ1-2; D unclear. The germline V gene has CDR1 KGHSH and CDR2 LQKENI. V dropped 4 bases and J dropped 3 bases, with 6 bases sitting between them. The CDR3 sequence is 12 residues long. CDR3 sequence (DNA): TGTGCCAGCTCACATCCAGACTATGGCTACACCTTC. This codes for CASSHPDYGYTF.

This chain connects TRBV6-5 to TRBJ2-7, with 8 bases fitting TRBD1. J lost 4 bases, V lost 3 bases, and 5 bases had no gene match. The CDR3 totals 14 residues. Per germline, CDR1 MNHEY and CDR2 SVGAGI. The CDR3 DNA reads TGTGCCAGCAGTTATGGGCAGGGGGCGTACGAGCAGTACTTC. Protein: CASSYGQGAYEQYF.

CDR3 in DNA: TGTGCCAGCAGCCCCCACCCGCCAGACCTCAGGCAGCCCCAGCATTTT. Residues: CASSPHPPDLRQPQHF. The chain uses TRBV7-8 and TRBJ1-5; D gene uncertain. Germline lookup yields CDR1 SGHVS and CDR2 FQNEAQ. The CDR3 loop spans 16 amino acids. Trimming left V 5 bases short and J 7 bases short, with 21 bases between.

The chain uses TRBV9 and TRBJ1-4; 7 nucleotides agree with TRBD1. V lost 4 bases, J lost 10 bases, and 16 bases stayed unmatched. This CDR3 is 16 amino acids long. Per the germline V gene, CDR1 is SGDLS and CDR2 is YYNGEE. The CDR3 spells CASSYNPGGGEGKLFF. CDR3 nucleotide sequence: TGTGCCAGCAGCTACAACCCAGGGGGTGGAGAAGGAAAACTGTTTTTT.

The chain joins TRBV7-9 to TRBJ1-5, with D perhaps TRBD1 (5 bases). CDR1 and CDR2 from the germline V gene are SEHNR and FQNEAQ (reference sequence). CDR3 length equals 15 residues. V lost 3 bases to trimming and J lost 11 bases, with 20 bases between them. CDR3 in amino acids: CASSFGAGAPPAQHF. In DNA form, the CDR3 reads TGTGCCAGCAGCTTTGGGGCGGGAGCCCCCCCGGCCCAGCATTTT. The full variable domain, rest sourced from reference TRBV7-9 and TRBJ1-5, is DTGVSQNPRHKITKRGQNVTFRCDPISEHNRLYWYRQTLGQGPEFLTYFQNEAQLEKSRLLSDRFSAERPKGSFSTLEIQRTEQGDSAMYLCASSFGAGAPPAQHFGDGTRLSIL.

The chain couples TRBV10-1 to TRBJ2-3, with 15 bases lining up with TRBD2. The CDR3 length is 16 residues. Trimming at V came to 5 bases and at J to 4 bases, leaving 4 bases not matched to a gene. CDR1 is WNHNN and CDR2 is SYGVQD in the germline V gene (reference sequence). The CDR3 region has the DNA TGCGCCAGCAGTCCGGGACTAGCGGGAGGCGCAGATACGCAGTATTTT. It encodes CASSPGLAGGADTQYF.

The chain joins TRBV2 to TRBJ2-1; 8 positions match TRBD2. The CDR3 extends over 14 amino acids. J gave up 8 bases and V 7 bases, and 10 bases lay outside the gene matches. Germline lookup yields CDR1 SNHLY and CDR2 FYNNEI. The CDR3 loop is CASNTGGLRHEQFF. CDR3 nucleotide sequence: TGTGCCAGCAACACGGGGGGGCTCCGGCATGAGCAGTTCTTC.

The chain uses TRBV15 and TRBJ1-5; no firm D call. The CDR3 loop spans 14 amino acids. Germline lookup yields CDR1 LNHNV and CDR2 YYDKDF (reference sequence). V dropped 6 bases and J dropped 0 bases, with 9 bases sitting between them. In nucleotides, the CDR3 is TGTGCCACCAGGGCAGGATATAGCAATCAGCCCCAGCATTTT. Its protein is CATRAGYSNQPQHF.

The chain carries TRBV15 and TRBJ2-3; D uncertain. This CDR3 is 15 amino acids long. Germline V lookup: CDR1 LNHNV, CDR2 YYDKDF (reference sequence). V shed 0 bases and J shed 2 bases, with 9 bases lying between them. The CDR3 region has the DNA TGTGCCACCAGCAGAGATTTACAGTACACAGATACGCAGTATTTT. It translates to CATSRDLQYTDTQYF.

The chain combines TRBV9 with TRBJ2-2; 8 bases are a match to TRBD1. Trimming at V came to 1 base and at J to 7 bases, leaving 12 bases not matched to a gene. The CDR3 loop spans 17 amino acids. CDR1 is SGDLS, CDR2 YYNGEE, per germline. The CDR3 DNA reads TGTGCCAGCAGCGTAAGGTCCAGGGGGCAGGAAGGCGGGGAGCTGTTTTTT. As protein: CASSVRSRGQEGGELFF.

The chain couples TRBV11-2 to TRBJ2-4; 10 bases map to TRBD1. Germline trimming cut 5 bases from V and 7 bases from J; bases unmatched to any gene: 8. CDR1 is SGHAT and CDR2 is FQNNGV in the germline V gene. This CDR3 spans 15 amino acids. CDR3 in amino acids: CASSQNPGQGNIQYF. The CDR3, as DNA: TGTGCCAGCAGCCAAAACCCGGGACAGGGGAACATTCAGTACTTC.

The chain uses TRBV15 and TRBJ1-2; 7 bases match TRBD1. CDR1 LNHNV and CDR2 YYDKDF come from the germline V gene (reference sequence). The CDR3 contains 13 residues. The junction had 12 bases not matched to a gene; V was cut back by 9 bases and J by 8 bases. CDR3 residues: CATRTGRASGYTF. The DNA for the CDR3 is TGTGCCACACGGACAGGACGAGCCAGCGGCTACACCTTC. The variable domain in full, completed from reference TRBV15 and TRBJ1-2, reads DAMVIQNPRYQVTQFGKPVTLSCSQTLNHNVMYWYQQKSSQAPKLLFHYYDKDFNNEADTPDNFQSRRPNTSFCFLDIRSPGLGDTAMYLCATRTGRASGYTFGSGTRLTVV.

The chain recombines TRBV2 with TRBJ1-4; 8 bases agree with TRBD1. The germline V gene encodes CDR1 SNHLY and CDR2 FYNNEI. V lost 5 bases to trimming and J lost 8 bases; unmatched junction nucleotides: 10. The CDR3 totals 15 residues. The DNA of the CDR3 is TGTGCCAGCAGTCCTAATCAGGGGGCGCGGGAAAAACTGTTTTTT. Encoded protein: CASSPNQGAREKLFF.

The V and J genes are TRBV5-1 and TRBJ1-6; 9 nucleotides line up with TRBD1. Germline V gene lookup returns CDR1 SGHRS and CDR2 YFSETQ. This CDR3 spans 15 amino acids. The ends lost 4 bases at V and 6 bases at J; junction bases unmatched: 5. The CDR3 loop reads CASSPRGQGNSPLHF. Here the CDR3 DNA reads TGCGCCAGCAGCCCCCGGGGACAGGGTAATTCACCCCTCCACTTT.